The 26 T cell receptor beta chains listed next were all sequenced from one sample in a study of T cells in Graves' hyperthyroidism and ophthalmopathy. Authors of the study amplified TCR beta CDR3 regions from RNA transcripts. The TCR CDR3 was amplified in a first-round RT-PCR using the HTBI primer set. TCRdb passed the multiplex PCR reads through MiXCR, listing each CDR3 protein once. The sample carries roughly 400,000 distinct CDR3 sequences, over 13% recorded once. Sequenced input: blood. These receptors were taken from a man aged 45-65 years with Graves' ophthalmopathy.

This clonotype was detected ten times or more. The chain uses TRBV24-1 and TRBJ2-7, with TRBD1 matching over 9 bases. The CDR3 totals 16 residues. Trimming at V came to 3 bases and at J to 0 bases, leaving 5 bases not matched to a gene. CDR1 is KGHDR and CDR2 is SFDVKD in the germline V gene. The CDR3 DNA is TGTGCCACCAGTGATCGGGGACAGGGAAGCTCCTACGAGCAGTACTTC. Encoded protein: CATSDRGQGSSYEQYF.

The table lists this clonotype with many counts. This sequence joins TRBV29-1 and TRBJ1-4; no reliable D call. The V end was cut by 1 base, the J end by 6 bases, with 12 bases between. This CDR3 contains 14 residues. Germline CDR1 and CDR2: SQVTM and ANQGSEA. The CDR3 loop is CSVEVSSSHEKLFF. CDR3 in DNA: TGCAGCGTTGAAGTCAGCTCGAGTCATGAAAAACTGTTTTTT.

Ten or more counts support this clonotype. One junction end does not reproduce the germline sequence, and a read error may be involved. V usage is TRBV7-9 and J usage is TRBJ2-7; D could derive from TRBD1 or TRBD2 (6 bases each). Germline V gene sequence: CDR1 SEHNR, CDR2 FQNEAQ (reference sequence). This CDR3 has 14 residues. The CDR3 DNA sequence: TGTGCCAGCAGCTTAGCCGGGGGCTCCTACAAGCAGTACTTC. This encodes CASSLAGGSYKQYF.

In its sample, this clonotype was seen many times. V usage is TRBV6-1 and J usage is TRBJ2-3; D perhaps matches TRBD1 (6 bases). V was trimmed by 6 bases and J by 4 bases, leaving 17 bases between them. This CDR3 spans 15 amino acids. Germline loops: CDR1 MNHNS, CDR2 SASEGT. The CDR3 loop is CASRGWGPGSDTQYF. Here the CDR3 DNA reads TGTGCCAGCAGAGGTTGGGGGCCGGGGTCAGATACGCAGTATTTT.

The sample holds many counts of this clonotype. The chain has TRBV11-2 and TRBJ2-3, with D perhaps matching TRBD1 (5 bases). Germline values: CDR1 SGHAT, CDR2 FQNNGV. CDR3 length equals 13 residues. The germline V and J ends were trimmed by 5 bases and 8 bases, with 14 bases remaining between them. The CDR3 nucleotides are TGTGCCAGCAGCCCAGAAGCTAGGGGTACGCAGTATTTT. Protein sequence: CASSPEARGTQYF. Full variable domain (outside the CDR3, taken from reference TRBV11-2 and TRBJ2-3): EAGVAQSPRYKIIEKRQSVAFWCNPISGHATLYWYQQILGQGPKLLIQFQNNGVVDDSQLPKDRFSAERLKGVDSTLKIQPAKLEDSAVYLCASSPEARGTQYFGPGTRLTVL.

This clonotype has at least ten counts. V gene TRBV2 combines with J gene TRBJ2-7; no clear D. Looked up from germline, CDR1 is SNHLY and CDR2 is FYNNEI. The V end lost 6 bases, the J end lost 4 bases, and 19 bases lay between the germline ends. There are 15 residues in the CDR3. CDR3 region: CASSVGRPELYEQYF. The CDR3 nucleotides read TGTGCCAGCAGCGTAGGACGGCCGGAATTGTACGAGCAGTACTTC.

Concerning this clonotype itself: A read error is possible here, since a much larger clone lies one base away. The chain combines TRBV29-1 with TRBJ1-1; D uncertain. The CDR3 covers 13 residues. Germline-derived CDR1 and CDR2 are SQVTM and ANQGSEA. CDR3 DNA sequence: TGCAGCGCGGGGAAGGGTGGCATCACTGAAGCTTACTTT. Its protein is CSAGKGGITEAYF. The variable domain in full, completed from reference TRBV29-1 and TRBJ1-1, reads SAVISQKPSRDICQRGTSLTIQCQVDSQVTMMFWYRQQPGQSLTLIATANQGSEATYESGFVIDKFPISRPNLTFSTLTVSNMSPEDSSIYLCSAGKGGITEAYFGQGTRLTVV.

This clonotype has ten or more counts. V usage is TRBV20-1 and J usage is TRBJ2-5; 9 bases are a match to TRBD1. V lost 5 bases and J lost 8; bases outside the gene matches: 12. Germline-derived CDR1 and CDR2 are DFQATT and SNEGSKA (reference sequence). The length of the CDR3 is 14 residues. The CDR3 region is CSAFGTGSLGTQYF. The CDR3 DNA reads as TGCAGTGCTTTCGGGACAGGGTCTTTGGGAACCCAGTACTTC.

This clonotype was seen many times. The rearrangement uses TRBV9 and TRBJ2-7, with 7 bases identical to TRBD1. The CDR3 runs to 14 residues. The V segment lost 0 bases and the J segment 7 bases; nucleotides outside the gene matches: 7. Germline-derived CDR1 and CDR2 are SGDLS and YYNGEE. CDR3 nucleotide sequence: TGTGCCAGCAGCGTAGATACAGGGGTCCGGGAGCAGTACTTC. As protein: CASSVDTGVREQYF.

This clonotype was found once. The CDR3 does not end in the conserved phenylalanine or tryptophan, so this is likely a read error. The DNA is left out, because the CDR3 cannot be placed on it with certainty; the CDR3 is given as TCRdb lists it. V gene TRBV12-3 or TRBV12-4 combines with J gene TRBJ2-5; TRBD1 reflects the table's D call only, with no check against the DNA. The CDR3 extends over 14 residues, inclusive of both ends. CDR3 protein: CASNRQGAGETQCS.

In the case of this clonotype: Possible read error: a much larger clone is one base away. This chain uses TRBV19 with TRBJ2-1; the D gene is possibly TRBD2 (6 bases). Per germline, CDR1 LNHDA and CDR2 SQIVND (reference sequence). The CDR3 totals 16 residues. The CDR3 coding sequence is TGTGCCAGTAGTATAAGGGAGGCAAGCTCCTACGATGAGCAGTTCTTC. Translating it yields CASSIREASSYDEQFF.

A few counts support this clonotype. The chain uses TRBV7-6 and TRBJ2-1; D is perhaps TRBD2 (5 bases). Trimming took 2 bases from V and 8 from J, leaving 13 bases between them. The length of the CDR3 is 14 residues. Germline V CDR1 and CDR2: SGHVS, FNYEAQ. This chain's CDR3 is CASSLLEVGDEQFF. The CDR3 region has the DNA TGTGCCAGCAGCTTACTGGAGGTAGGAGATGAGCAGTTCTTC.

The V call is TRBV18, the J call TRBJ2-1; D gene unclear. This CDR3 has 14 residues. Trimming stripped 3 bases from V and 7 bases from J, with 13 bases between. Looked up from germline, CDR1 is KGHSH and CDR2 is LQKENI. CDR3 residues: CASSPNRQKNEQFF. The CDR3 DNA sequence: TGTGCCAGCTCACCTAACCGGCAGAAGAATGAGCAGTTCTTC.

The rearrangement uses TRBV30 and TRBJ2-7; perhaps D is TRBD1 or TRBD2 (6 bases each). V lost 3 bases and J 6 bases, leaving 18 bases between the germline ends. This CDR3 comprises 14 residues. Germline values: CDR1 GTSNPN, CDR2 SVGIG (reference sequence). The CDR3 protein is CAWRRMWGASEQYF. DNA for the CDR3: TGTGCCTGGAGGAGGATGTGGGGGGCTTCCGAGCAGTACTTC.

This clonotype was counted ten times or more. The chain recombines TRBV2 with TRBJ2-5; 7 nucleotides line up with TRBD2. This CDR3 is 15 amino acids long. Germline V gives CDR1 SNHLY, CDR2 FYNNEI. The ends lost 2 bases at V and 1 base at J; junction bases unmatched: 4. The CDR3 DNA follows: TGTGCCAGCAGTGAAATCTCGGGGGGCCAAGAGACCCAGTACTTC. It specifies CASSEISGGQETQYF.

This clonotype has ten or more counts. The rearrangement links TRBV11-2 to TRBJ2-7; no reliable D call. This CDR3 has 14 residues. Germline V gene data show CDR1 as SGHAT and CDR2 as FQNNGV. Trimming pared 2 bases from V and 2 bases from J, leaving 10 bases between. CDR3 protein: CASSLIRTTYEQYF. CDR3 DNA: TGTGCCAGCAGCTTAATACGGACGACCTACGAGCAGTACTTC.

This clonotype was counted ten times or more. The chain links TRBV4-1 to TRBJ2-3; TRBD1 or TRBD2 may be the D gene (5 bases each). V lost 6 bases and J lost 6, with 16 bases in between. This CDR3 has 14 residues. Germline V gene lookup returns CDR1 MGHRA and CDR2 YSYEKL. CDR3 sequence: CASRSRTWGDTQYF. In DNA, the CDR3 is TGCGCCAGCAGGTCTCGGACCTGGGGGGATACGCAGTATTTT.

This clonotype was picked up a small number of times. V usage is TRBV12-3 or TRBV12-4 and J usage is TRBJ2-3; D possibly uses TRBD1 or TRBD2 (5 bases each). The CDR3 loop spans 14 amino acids. The ends were cut back, 3 bases at V and 2 bases at J, with 9 bases in the middle. This CDR3 reads CASSFGGTTDTQYF. The CDR3 nucleotides read TGTGCCAGCAGTTTTGGGGGAACCACAGATACGCAGTATTTT.

Ten or more counts support this clonotype. DNA of the CDR3: TGTGCCAGCAGTTTGATAACAGGGATTTATCAGCCCCAGCATTTT. This gives the protein CASSLITGIYQPQHF. The chain carries TRBV28 and TRBJ1-5; TRBD1 is a possible D gene (6 bases). The CDR3 contains 15 residues. From germline, CDR1 is MDHEN and CDR2 SYDVKM. Trimming took off 3 bases at V and 5 bases at J, with 14 bases between the two ends.

This clonotype came up many times. The rearrangement joins TRBV9 to TRBJ2-5; no clear D gene. V was clipped by 4 bases and J by 1 base, with 14 bases between them. Germline V gene lookup returns CDR1 SGDLS and CDR2 YYNGEE. CDR3 length: 15 residues. The CDR3, as DNA: TGTGCCAGCAGCCCGAAGCTCGGTATCCAAGAGACCCAGTACTTC. Translating gives CASSPKLGIQETQYF.

This clonotype was observed a handful of times. V gene TRBV7-8 combines with J gene TRBJ1-4; a weak D match, TRBD1 (5 bases). Trimming took off 6 bases at V and 0 bases at J, with 17 bases between the two ends. The germline CDR1 and CDR2 sequences are SGHVS and FQNEAQ. The CDR3 runs to 17 residues. The CDR3 reads CASSGFGDRSTNEKLFF. CDR3 bases: TGTGCCAGCAGTGGTTTCGGGGACCGATCAACTAATGAAAAACTGTTTTTT.

At least ten counts were recorded for this clonotype. J is TRBJ2-1 and V is TRBV7-8; TRBD2 agrees at 13 bases. The CDR3 has 18 amino acids. CDR1 is SGHVS, CDR2 FQNEAQ, per germline. Losses at the gene ends were 1 base for V and 7 bases for J; bases not matched to a gene: 10. This chain's CDR3 is CASSLVATTSGRGNEQFF. In nucleotides, the CDR3 is TGTGCCAGCAGCTTAGTGGCTACAACTAGCGGGAGGGGGAATGAGCAGTTCTTC.

In this sample, this clonotype turned up many times. The genes are TRBV7-2 and TRBJ2-3; 8 bases map to TRBD2. The CDR3 spans 18 residues. Losses at the gene ends were 0 bases for V and 4 bases for J; bases not matched to a gene: 12. The germline V gene encodes CDR1 SGHTA and CDR2 FQGNSA. The CDR3 DNA sequence: TGTGCCAGCAGCTTAGCGCTAAGGGTTAGCGGGGAATCAGATACGCAGTATTTT. Its protein product is CASSLALRVSGESDTQYF.

This clonotype was counted many times. The rearrangement links TRBV20-1 to TRBJ2-3; D may be TRBD2 (6 bases). The CDR3 is 18 amino acids. V lost 2 bases and J 3 bases, leaving 24 bases between the germline ends. CDR1 DFQATT and CDR2 SNEGSKA come from the germline V gene (reference sequence). The CDR3 DNA follows: TGCAGTGCTAGATCCGGGATGGGTTTCGGGAGAGCTACAGATACGCAGTATTTT. Its translation is CSARSGMGFGRATDTQYF.

In this sample, this clonotype turned up many times. The chain combines TRBV5-1 with TRBJ2-7; TRBD1 is a possible D gene (6 bases). Germline CDR1 is SGHRS and CDR2 is YFSETQ. Trimming removed 0 bases from V and 4 bases from J, with 20 bases in between. The CDR3 has 17 residues. In nucleotides, the CDR3 is TGCGCCAGCAGCTTGGCCCCTAGGGTGGGGGCGCCGTACGAGCAGTACTTC. Protein sequence: CASSLAPRVGAPYEQYF.

This clonotype was detected ten times or more. This sequence joins TRBV24-1 and TRBJ2-5; 7 bases are shared with TRBD2. The CDR3 extends over 15 amino acids. Germline CDR1 and CDR2: KGHDR and SFDVKD. Trimming at V came to 4 bases and at J to 1 base, leaving 5 bases not matched to a gene. CDR3 sequence reads: CATSEGGRTQETQYF. DNA for the CDR3: TGTGCCACCAGTGAGGGAGGGCGAACCCAAGAGACCCAGTACTTC.